This T cell receptor (beta chain) was recovered during a study of lymphopenia after photon versus proton radiotherapy. Trimming removed 3 bases from V and 3 bases from J; junction bases left unmatched: 9. CDR1 is MGHRA, CDR2 YSYEKL, per germline. The CDR3 is 16 residues long. Repertoires were generated with immunoSEQ multiplex PCR, while TCRdb's copy carries only in-frame clones and drops some. This repertoire shows 20,000 to 30,000 clones, 75% to 90% found once; its top ten account for around 4.9%. The source material was peripheral blood, sampled from a patient treated with photon-based radiotherapy. The chain carries TRBV4-1 and TRBJ1-1, with 8 bases identical to TRBD1. The receptor was isolated from a man aged 25-45 years with gastric cancer. The CDR3 nucleotides read TGCGCCAGCAGCCACCCCTTGACAGGGGTGGACACTGAAGCTTTCTTT. This translates into CASSHPLTGVDTEAFF.